The 18 T cell receptor beta chains below come from one sample, sequenced in a study of chemoradiotherapy in HPV16-positive cancers. Data came from immunoSEQ multiplex PCR; TCRdb stores just in-frame clones and leaves some out. The sample holds a few thousand clones, 91% seen once. The sample consisted of tumor tissue, taken from a patient who underwent chemoradiotherapy. The source is a human donor with HPV-associated anogenital cancer.

This chain connects TRBV6-1 to TRBJ1-2; TRBD1 agrees at 12 bases. Germline V gives CDR1 MNHNS, CDR2 SASEGT. With 2 bases clipped from V and 7 bases from J, the junction kept 5 bases outside the gene matches. This CDR3 region has 15 residues. CDR3 region: CASSEPGQGASGYTF. The CDR3 DNA reads TGTGCCAGCAGTGAACCGGGACAGGGGGCGAGTGGCTACACCTTC.

The chain couples TRBV4-3 to TRBJ1-4, with a weak D call TRBD1 (5 bases). The CDR3 spans 16 residues. Germline CDR1 LGHNA, CDR2 YSLEER. V dropped 4 bases and J dropped 3 bases, with 15 bases sitting between them. The CDR3 here is CASSPRPGSSNEKLFF. The CDR3, as DNA: TGCGCCAGCAGCCCTCGACCAGGGAGCTCTAATGAAAAACTGTTTTTT.

The chain joins TRBV5-1 to TRBJ1-4, with TRBD1 matching 10 bases. Germline loops: CDR1 SGHRS, CDR2 YFSETQ. The CDR3 extends over 16 amino acids. J was trimmed by 6 bases and V by 3 bases; bases with no gene match: 8. Here the CDR3 DNA reads TGCGCCAGCAGCTCCGGATTCGGGACAGGGGATGAAAAACTGTTTTTT. Amino acid sequence: CASSSGFGTGDEKLFF.

The chain is built from TRBV18 and TRBJ1-3; no firm D call. Germline assignment: CDR1 KGHSH and CDR2 LQKENI. Trimming stripped 4 bases from V and 3 bases from J, with 7 bases between. The CDR3 is 13 amino acids. This chain's CDR3 is CASSLGNGNTIYF. The CDR3 DNA sequence: TGTGCCAGCTCACTTGGCAATGGAAACACCATATATTTT.

The chain carries TRBV5-1 and TRBJ2-5; 7 bases are shared with TRBD1. CDR1 SGHRS and CDR2 YFSETQ come from the germline V gene. There are 13 residues in the CDR3. V shed 4 bases, J shed 9 bases, and the junction held 9 bases outside the gene matches. CDR3 DNA: TGCGCCAGCAGCCCGACCCCTCAGGGGGCCCAGTACTTC. This sequence encodes CASSPTPQGAQYF. Supplemented by reference TRBV5-1 and TRBJ2-5, the full variable domain reads KAGVTQTPRYLIKTRGQQVTLSCSPISGHRSVSWYQQTPGQGLQFLFEYFSETQRNKGNFPGRFSGRQFSNSRSEMNVSTLELGDSALYLCASSPTPQGAQYFGPGTRLLVL.

The gene calls are TRBV7-2 and TRBJ2-2; D is unresolved. Germline V gene data show CDR1 as SGHTA and CDR2 as FQGNSA. The CDR3 covers 14 residues. Between the trimmed V and J ends, which lost 5 bases and 5 bases, there was a span of 12 bases. This chain's CDR3 is CASSPAVGTGELFF. The CDR3 DNA reads as TGTGCCAGCAGCCCCGCGGTAGGGACCGGGGAGCTGTTTTTT.

A few counts support this clone. This chain connects TRBV7-9 to TRBJ1-1; maybe TRBD1 (6 bases). The germline V and J ends were trimmed by 5 bases and 5 bases, with 15 bases remaining between them. The germline CDR1 and CDR2 sequences are SEHNR and FQNEAQ (reference sequence). This CDR3 has 14 residues. CDR3 sequence: CASSVPRGRTEAFF. The CDR3 DNA reads as TGTGCCAGCAGCGTACCGCGGGGGCGAACTGAAGCTTTCTTT.

The chain combines TRBV18 with TRBJ1-1; D is unresolved. Germline assignment: CDR1 KGHSH and CDR2 LQKENI. This CDR3 has 12 residues. The V end was cut by 4 bases, the J end by 3 bases, with 6 bases between. This CDR3 reads CASSRMDTEAFF. In nucleotides, the CDR3 is TGTGCCAGCTCACGCATGGACACTGAAGCTTTCTTT.

This rearrangement joins TRBV11-2 to TRBJ2-1; TRBD2 matches 9 bases. CDR1 is SGHAT, CDR2 FQNNGV, per germline. CDR3 length equals 16 residues. Trimming cost V 2 bases and J 7 bases; bases outside gene matches: 9. DNA of the CDR3: TGTGCCAGCAGCTTACTAGGCGGGGGGGCCGGGAATGAGCAGTTCTTC. Translating gives CASSLLGGGAGNEQFF.

This clone was recorded once. The chain carries TRBV5-4 and TRBJ1-1; 7 bases are shared with TRBD1. The V gene end was trimmed by 4 bases and the J gene end by 8 bases; junction bases not matched to a gene: 5. CDR3 length: 12 amino acids. CDR1 SGHNT and CDR2 YYREEE come from the germline V gene (reference sequence). This CDR3 reads CASSLLQGEAFF. In nucleotides, the CDR3 is TGTGCCAGCAGCCTTCTACAGGGGGAAGCTTTCTTT.

The chain has TRBV11-1 and TRBJ2-7, with D perhaps TRBD1 (6 bases). Trimming took off 2 bases at V and 5 bases at J, with 16 bases between the two ends. CDR3 length equals 15 residues. CDR1 and CDR2 from the germline V gene are SGHAT and FQDESV (reference sequence). The CDR3 loop is CASSLTGTPGNEQYF. The CDR3 DNA reads TGTGCCAGCAGCTTAACCGGGACACCAGGAAACGAGCAGTACTTC.

V usage is TRBV6-1 and J usage is TRBJ2-6; D call uncertain. Germline V lookup: CDR1 MNHNS, CDR2 SASEGT. The V end was cut by 3 bases, the J end by 6 bases, with 6 bases between. The CDR3 has 13 amino acids. The CDR3, as DNA: TGTGCCAGCAGTGACCGGGTGGCCAACGTCCTGACTTTC. This gives the protein CASSDRVANVLTF.

The V gene is TRBV5-1, the J gene TRBJ1-6, with 8 bases fitting TRBD1. CDR1 is SGHRS, CDR2 YFSETQ, per germline. CDR3 length equals 13 residues. V shed 4 bases, J shed 13 bases, and the junction held 7 bases outside the gene matches. The DNA of the CDR3 is TGCGCCAGCAGCAGGACAGGGAATGGTCCCCTCCACTTT. This encodes CASSRTGNGPLHF.

The chain couples TRBV5-1 to TRBJ1-1, with 11 bases identical to TRBD1. V shed 2 bases and J 4 bases; nucleotides not matched to a gene: 1. CDR1 and CDR2 from the germline V gene are SGHRS and YFSETQ. The CDR3 runs 14 residues. The DNA for the CDR3 is TGCGCCAGCAGCTTTGGGACAGGGGGCACTGAAGCTTTCTTT. Translated, it gives CASSFGTGGTEAFF.

This clone was picked up one time. The chain combines TRBV7-3 with TRBJ1-1; D is unresolved. CDR3 size: 14 residues. Trimming removed 3 bases at V and 1 base at J, with 9 bases between. In germline, CDR1 is SGHTA, CDR2 FQGTGA. This chain's CDR3 is CASSFGVGNTEAFF. The CDR3 DNA reads as TGTGCCAGCAGCTTCGGGGTCGGGAACACTGAAGCTTTCTTT.

The gene calls are TRBV14 and TRBJ2-7; no clear D gene. V lost 0 bases, J lost 0 bases, and 6 bases lay in between. CDR3 length: 14 amino acids. CDR1 and CDR2 from the germline V gene are SGHDN and FVKESK. CDR3 sequence reads: CASSQERVSYEQYF. DNA of the CDR3: TGTGCCAGCAGCCAAGAACGGGTCTCCTACGAGCAGTACTTC.

V is TRBV5-6 and J is TRBJ2-2, with D unresolved. From germline, CDR1 is SGHDT and CDR2 YYEEEE. CDR3 size: 14 residues. V lost 0 bases and J lost 4, with 7 bases in between. CDR3 loop: CASSLGHRTGELFF. In DNA, the CDR3 is TGTGCCAGCAGCTTGGGACATCGCACCGGGGAGCTGTTTTTT.

The gene calls are TRBV6-1 and TRBJ1-6, with 7 nucleotides matching TRBD1. This CDR3 region has 15 residues. Germline V CDR1 and CDR2: MNHNS, SASEGT. V trimming: 8 bases; J trimming: 6 bases; junction bases outside the gene matches: 10. Here the CDR3 DNA reads TGTGCCAGCTATCAAAGGACAGGAATTAATTCACCCCTCCACTTT. It encodes CASYQRTGINSPLHF.